Shown below are 17 T cell receptor beta chains from a single sample sequenced in a study of shared clonotypes between healthy human individuals. Using immunoSEQ multiplex PCR, the repertoire was profiled, and TCRdb retains in-frame clones only, with some absent. This sample has 330,000 or so clones, with roughly 70% found just once. The sample comprised memory CD4+ T cells sorted from blood. The sample's subset: CD45RA-negative fraction. Every receptor here comes from a man aged 25-45 years in good health.

J is TRBJ1-4 and V is TRBV30; tentative D call: TRBD1 (5 bases). V was pared by 0 bases and J by 7 bases, with 9 bases between. The CDR3 consists of 13 residues. Germline loops: CDR1 GTSNPN, CDR2 SVGIG (reference sequence). CDR3 sequence: CAWSVRRAEKLFF. For the CDR3, the DNA is TGTGCCTGGAGTGTTCGCAGGGCTGAAAAACTGTTTTTT.

In its sample, this clone was seen a few times. The chain couples TRBV28 to TRBJ1-1; D perhaps matches TRBD1 (5 bases). V lost 7 bases, J lost 2 bases, and 20 bases lay in between. Looked up from germline, CDR1 is MDHEN and CDR2 is SYDVKM. CDR3 length: 16 residues. CDR3 bases: TGTGCCAGCAACATACCGGCCTCCGGACATAACACTGAAGCTTTCTTT. This codes for CASNIPASGHNTEAFF.

This chain links TRBV15 with TRBJ1-4; a weak D match, TRBD1 (5 bases). Trimming left V 5 bases short and J 3 bases short, with 16 bases between. Germline CDR1 is LNHNV and CDR2 is YYDKDF (reference sequence). The CDR3 runs to 16 residues. DNA of the CDR3: TGTGCCACCAGCGCATTCCAGGGCCACTCTAATGAAAAACTGTTTTTT. Translated: CATSAFQGHSNEKLFF.

This clone was detected once. This rearrangement joins TRBV5-1 to TRBJ2-5, with D perhaps matching TRBD1 or TRBD2 (5 bases each). The V gene's germline CDR1 is SGHRS and CDR2 YFSETQ. Trimming shortened V by 4 bases and J by 5 bases, and 15 bases separated the two germline ends. The CDR3 loop spans 14 amino acids. CDR3 DNA: TGCGCCAGCAGCCCCAGGGCGGGTGGGGAGACCCAGTACTTC. Its translation is CASSPRAGGETQYF. The whole variable domain, remainder taken from reference TRBV5-1 and TRBJ2-5, is KAGVTQTPRYLIKTRGQQVTLSCSPISGHRSVSWYQQTPGQGLQFLFEYFSETQRNKGNFPGRFSGRQFSNSRSEMNVSTLELGDSALYLCASSPRAGGETQYFGPGTRLLVL.

The chain uses TRBV19 and TRBJ1-2, with 8 bases lining up with TRBD1. Per the germline V gene, CDR1 is LNHDA and CDR2 is SQIVND (reference sequence). CDR3 length: 13 residues. Trimming cost V 6 bases and J 7 bases; bases outside gene matches: 7. The CDR3: CASSGQGSGGYTF. The CDR3 DNA is TGTGCCAGTAGCGGACAGGGAAGCGGTGGCTACACCTTC.

This chain links TRBV2 with TRBJ1-2; a possible D gene is TRBD1 (5 bases). Germline V gene data show CDR1 as SNHLY and CDR2 as FYNNEI. The CDR3 is 16 amino acids. The V and J ends lost 3 bases and 6 bases respectively, with 20 bases between them. The CDR3 loop is CASSDPTTLGGDGYTF. The DNA of the CDR3 is TGTGCCAGCAGTGATCCGACAACCCTGGGGGGGGATGGCTACACCTTC. Looking up the rest from reference TRBV2 and TRBJ1-2 gives the full variable domain: EPEVTQTPSHQVTQMGQEVILRCVPISNHLYFYWYRQILGQKVEFLVSFYNNEISEKSEIFDDQFSVERPDGSNFTLKIRSTKLEDSAMYFCASSDPTTLGGDGYTFGSGTRLTVV.

A remark on this clone: At one boundary the junction diverges from the germline segment, which might be a read error. V usage is TRBV7-2 and J usage is TRBJ2-5, with unresolved D. Germline values: CDR1 SGHTA, CDR2 FQGNSA. This CDR3 spans 12 amino acids. The CDR3 coding sequence is TGTGCCAGCAGCCGCCCCCAAGAGGCCCAGTACTTC. Translated, it gives CASSRPQEAQYF.

The chain uses TRBV27 and TRBJ1-4, with D possibly matching TRBD1 (5 bases). Germline V gene sequence: CDR1 MNHEY, CDR2 SMNVEV (reference sequence). V lost 6 bases and J lost 5, with 13 bases in between. CDR3 size: 14 residues. CDR3 sequence (DNA): TGTGCCAGCAGGACGGGGACGGACAATGAAAAACTGTTTTTT. Its protein product is CASRTGTDNEKLFF.

J is TRBJ2-3 and V is TRBV18; the D gene is possibly TRBD2 (6 bases). Between the trimmed V and J ends, which lost 1 base and 0 bases, there was a span of 11 bases. Germline CDR1 reads KGHSH; CDR2 reads LQKENI. This CDR3 spans 16 amino acids. The CDR3 coding sequence is TGTGCCAGCTCACCACTCTCTAGCGCCAGCACAGATACGCAGTATTTT. It encodes CASSPLSSASTDTQYF.

A few counts support this clone. The V and J genes are TRBV11-2 and TRBJ2-5, with 8 bases aligning to TRBD2. CDR3 size: 15 residues. The V gene end was trimmed by 5 bases and the J gene end by 5 bases; junction bases not matched to a gene: 10. Germline-derived CDR1 and CDR2 are SGHAT and FQNNGV. The CDR3 coding sequence is TGTGCCAGCAGCCAGGCGGGGGGTGCGGTGGAGACCCAGTACTTC. This codes for CASSQAGGAVETQYF.

This chain joins TRBV7-9 and TRBJ2-2; D gene unclear. The CDR3 spans 11 residues. Trimming took 8 bases from V and 5 from J, leaving 6 bases between them. Germline V CDR1 and CDR2: SEHNR, FQNEAQ (reference sequence). This chain's CDR3 is CASFGTGELFF. The DNA for the CDR3 is TGTGCCAGCTTTGGGACCGGGGAGCTGTTTTTT.

The chain has TRBV6-6 and TRBJ1-4; TRBD1 aligns across 9 bases. This CDR3 has 13 amino acids. Germline-derived CDR1 and CDR2 are MNHNY and SVGAGI (reference sequence). After removal of 4 bases from V and 17 bases from J, the junction contained 11 bases not matched to a gene. CDR3 DNA: TGTGCCAGCAGTTCGACTACACCGGGACAGGGATTTTTT. Its protein product is CASSSTTPGQGFF.

The chain couples TRBV18 to TRBJ2-7; 10 nucleotides line up with TRBD2. Germline loops: CDR1 KGHSH, CDR2 LQKENI. The CDR3 runs to 14 residues. The J segment lost 6 bases and the V segment lost 3 bases, leaving 5 bases of the junction unmatched. CDR3: CASSPFEREGEQYF. In DNA, the CDR3 is TGTGCCAGCTCACCTTTCGAGCGGGAGGGCGAGCAGTACTTC.

V usage is TRBV2 and J usage is TRBJ2-5, with TRBD2 matching over 7 bases. Germline V gene lookup returns CDR1 SNHLY and CDR2 FYNNEI. The ends lost 6 bases at V and 6 bases at J; junction bases unmatched: 13. The CDR3 length is 15 residues. The CDR3 loop reads CASSWGGDSSKTQYF. The CDR3 nucleotides read TGTGCCAGCAGCTGGGGGGGAGACAGTAGCAAGACCCAGTACTTC.

The V gene is TRBV6-1, the J gene TRBJ2-1; tentatively, D is TRBD1 or TRBD2 (5 bases each). Per the germline V gene, CDR1 is MNHNS and CDR2 is SASEGT. The V and J ends lost 7 bases and 4 bases respectively, with 11 bases between them. The CDR3 has 13 residues. CDR3 nucleotide sequence: TGTGCCAGCACCGGGACGATATACAATGAGCAGTTCTTC. It is translated as CASTGTIYNEQFF.

This chain links TRBV18 with TRBJ2-1, with D unclear. The CDR3 length is 15 residues. In germline, CDR1 is KGHSH, CDR2 LQKENI. V dropped 6 bases and J dropped 0 bases, with 12 bases sitting between them. The CDR3 DNA sequence: TGTGCCAGCTCTCAGAGCGTAAGCTCCTACAATGAGCAGTTCTTC. Amino acid sequence: CASSQSVSSYNEQFF.

This clone has at least ten counts. Other nucleotide sequences from this sample produce the same CDR3. The J gene is TRBJ1-1, the V gene TRBV5-1, with TRBD1 as a possible D gene (5 bases). Germline CDR1 reads SGHRS; CDR2 reads YFSETQ. V was trimmed by 4 bases and J by 7 bases, leaving 11 bases between them. The CDR3 is 12 amino acids. For the CDR3, the DNA is TGCGCCAGCAGCGTGGTCGGGGGTGAAGCTTTCTTT. It encodes CASSVVGGEAFF.